A selection of T cell receptor beta chains follows, all from one sample in a study of blood T cell repertoires in COVID-19. Data came from immunoSEQ multiplex PCR; TCRdb stores just in-frame clones and leaves some out. The sample includes hundreds of thousands of clones, about 83% of them seen just once. The sequencing input was peripheral blood. The source is a woman aged 45-59 years who had recovered from COVID-19. Both conserved end residues are part of each CDR3. D genes are given only for firm matches. Clone sizes are given selectively: once, few, many, or a class where the clone is expanded.

NA	TRBJ1-2	TRBV6-2/TRBV6-3	NA	TGTGCCAGCAGTCCCCAGGGCCGTAACTATGGCTACACCTTC	CASSPQGRNYGYTF
NA	TRBJ1-3	TRBV29-1	NA	TGCAGCGTTGGAGGGCAGGGGTTCGACACCATATATTTT	CSVGGQGFDTIYF
TRBD2	TRBJ2-5	TRBV27	NA	TGTGCCAGCAGTCCGCTAGCGGGGCCCCAAGAGACCCAGTACTTC	CASSPLAGPQETQYF
NA	TRBJ2-3	TRBV7-9	NA	TGTGCCAGCAGCTTCGGGGTAGTCACAGATACGCAGTATTTT	CASSFGVVTDTQYF
TRBD1	TRBJ1-2	TRBV19	NA	TGTGCCAGTAGAGTTTCCGGGACAGGGGTTTATGGCTACACCTTC	CASRVSGTGVYGYTF
TRBD1	TRBJ2-1	TRBV6-5	NA	TGTGCCAGCAGTAAATCCCGGGACAGGAATGAGCAGTTCTTC	CASSKSRDRNEQFF
NA	TRBJ1-2	TRBV7-9	NA	TGTGCCAGCAGCCCGGGAGGCTATGGCTACACCTTC	CASSPGGYGYTF
NA	TRBJ1-4	TRBV10-3	NA	TGTGCCATCAGTGAAGGACGGACAAATGAAAAACTGTTTTTT	CAISEGRTNEKLFF
NA	TRBJ2-5	TRBV10-3	NA	TGTGCCATCAGTGACAGCGCTCAAGAGACCCAGTACTTC	CAISDSAQETQYF
TRBD2	TRBJ2-5	TRBV28	NA	TGTGCCAGCAGTTTAGGTCCCCTAGCGGAAGAGACCCAGTACTTC	CASSLGPLAEETQYF
TRBD1	TRBJ2-7	TRBV7-9	NA	TGTGCCAGCAGCTTAGGACAGGGGAGGCGTTACGAGCAGTACTTC	CASSLGQGRRYEQYF
NA	TRBJ2-1	TRBV7-3	NA	TGTGCCAGCAGCTTAGTTCAGGGGAGGGGCAATGAGCAGTTCTTC	CASSLVQGRGNEQFF
TRBD1	TRBJ1-2	TRBV2	NA	TGTGCCAGCAGTGAGGGGACAGGGACTAACTATGGCTACACCTTC	CASSEGTGTNYGYTF
NA	TRBJ1-2	TRBV27	NA	TGTGCCAGCAGTTTATCGAATAGGGACAACGGCTACACCTTC	CASSLSNRDNGYTF
NA	TRBJ2-1	TRBV27	few	TGTGCCAGCAGGGGGGGCGGGAGCAGCTACAATGAGCAGTTCTTC	CASRGGGSSYNEQFF
NA	TRBJ1-5	TRBV28	few	TGTGCCAGCAGTTCCCCTGGGAGTAGCAATCAGCCCCAGCATTTT	CASSSPGSSNQPQHF
NA	TRBJ1-5	TRBV5-4	once	TGTGCCAGCAGCTTGGCCACCGGAGGTAGCAATCAGCCCCAGCATTTT	CASSLATGGSNQPQHF
TRBD2	TRBJ2-1	TRBV7-2	NA	TGTGCCAGCCAGCCGGGACTATATTACAATGAGCAGTTCTTC	CASQPGLYYNEQFF
NA	TRBJ1-1	TRBV27	few	TGTGCCAGCAGTTTGACAGGTTGGAACACTGAAGCTTTCTTT	CASSLTGWNTEAFF
TRBD1	TRBJ2-1	TRBV7-9	NA	TGTGCCAGCAGCTTTACCGACAGGGATGAGCAGTTCTTC	CASSFTDRDEQFF
TRBD1	TRBJ2-7	TRBV5-1	NA	TGCGCCAGCAGTTCTCAGGGGGCGGAAGCCTACGAGCAGTACTTC	CASSSQGAEAYEQYF
TRBD2	TRBJ2-3	TRBV7-3	NA	TGTGCCAGCAGCTCACCGGGCGGGGGGACCTATACGCAGTATTTT	CASSSPGGGTYTQYF
NA	TRBJ1-5	TRBV27	few	TGTGCCAGCAGCGGGTGGGGCGTCAATCAGCCCCAGCATTTT	CASSGWGVNQPQHF
NA	TRBJ2-5	TRBV6-2/TRBV6-3	NA	TGTGCCAGCAGTTACCCGGGACTGCCAGAAGAGACCCAGTACTTC	CASSYPGLPEETQYF
NA	TRBJ2-7	TRBV11-2	NA	TGTGCCAGCAGATCCCCCCGCAGGTCGCCCTACGAGCAGTACTTC	CASRSPRRSPYEQYF
NA	TRBJ2-7	TRBV18	NA	TGTGCCAGCTCCATGCCCAGACGGGGCGGAGGGTTCGAGCAGTACTTC	CASSMPRRGGGFEQYF
NA	TRBJ2-7	TRBV19	once	TGTGCCAGTAGTATAGCCGGGACACCTTACTCCTACGAGCAGTACTTC	CASSIAGTPYSYEQYF
TRBD1	TRBJ1-1	TRBV7-9	NA	TGTGCCAGCAGCCTCGACAGGGCCCAAGCTTTCTTT	CASSLDRAQAFF
TRBD1	TRBJ1-4	TRBV6-5	NA	TGTGCCAGCAGTTACTCTGGACAGGGATATGAAAAACTGTTTTTT	CASSYSGQGYEKLFF
TRBD1	TRBJ2-2	TRBV12-5	NA	TGTGCTAGTGCATTGACAGGGAATGGGGAGCTGTTTTTT	CASALTGNGELFF
TRBD1	TRBJ2-7	TRBV10-3	NA	TGTGCCATCAGTCCGGGACAGGGATCGGGCGAGCAGTACTTC	CAISPGQGSGEQYF
TRBD1	TRBJ2-7	TRBV11-2	NA	TGTGCCAGCAGCATGGGACAGGCGTTGGTCTACGAGCAGTACTTC	CASSMGQALVYEQYF
TRBD1	TRBJ1-2	TRBV9	few	TGTGCCAGCAGCGTAGCTGGGACAGACTATGGCTACACCTTC	CASSVAGTDYGYTF
NA	TRBJ2-3	TRBV6-2/TRBV6-3	NA	TGTGCCAGCAGTTACGGCCTCTTCAGAAACACAGATACGCAGTATTTT	CASSYGLFRNTDTQYF
TRBD1	TRBJ2-7	TRBV30	NA	TGTGCCTGGAGCTCGTGGGACAGGTCCCACGAGCAGTACTTC	CAWSSWDRSHEQYF
TRBD1	TRBJ1-2	TRBV4-1	NA	TGCGCCAGTAGCCATCCCTGGACAGGGGTAGACTATGGCTACACCTTC	CASSHPWTGVDYGYTF
TRBD2	TRBJ2-3	TRBV28	NA	TGTGCCAGCAGTTCCCCACCTGCGGGGGGGTATACGCAGTATTTT	CASSSPPAGGYTQYF
NA	TRBJ1-2	TRBV12-3/TRBV12-4	NA	TGTGCCAGCAGTTTTGGCCAGAACTATGGCTACACCTTC	CASSFGQNYGYTF
NA	TRBJ2-5	TRBV10-1	NA	TGCGCCAGCATAACCGGGAGGGGGCCAGAGACCCAGTACTTC	CASITGRGPETQYF
TRBD1	TRBJ1-1	TRBV6-5	NA	TGTGCCAGCAGTTGGGACAGGGTAGCCACTGAAGCTTTCTTT	CASSWDRVATEAFF